Here is one T cell receptor (beta chain) with its context. The antigen remains unidentified. This sample is part of a study of T cell repertoires in ileal Crohn's disease. Unmatched junction bases numbered 5, after V lost 2 bases and J lost 6 bases. The germline V gene has CDR1 MDHEN and CDR2 SYDVKM. The CDR3 length is 14 residues. Profiling relied on immunoSEQ multiplex PCR, and the TCRdb table lists in-frame clones only, not all of them. The sample lists about 17,000 clones, around 70% seen once, with 4% to 4.5% in the top ten. Time point here: neoterminal ileum biopsy at postoperative endoscopy, about 6 months after surgery. Study results and caveats: Endoscopy was done a median approximately 7.4 months after surgery. Endoscopic recurrence occurred in every patient whose clonality exceeded 26.8%.

The chain employs TRBV28 and TRBJ2-3; 7 nucleotides match TRBD2. This TCR came from an adult with Crohn's disease. Material: ileal tissue. The CDR3 loop is CASSLGAGVDTQYF. Written as DNA, the CDR3 is TGTGCCAGCAGTTTAGGGGCGGGAGTTGATACGCAGTATTTT.